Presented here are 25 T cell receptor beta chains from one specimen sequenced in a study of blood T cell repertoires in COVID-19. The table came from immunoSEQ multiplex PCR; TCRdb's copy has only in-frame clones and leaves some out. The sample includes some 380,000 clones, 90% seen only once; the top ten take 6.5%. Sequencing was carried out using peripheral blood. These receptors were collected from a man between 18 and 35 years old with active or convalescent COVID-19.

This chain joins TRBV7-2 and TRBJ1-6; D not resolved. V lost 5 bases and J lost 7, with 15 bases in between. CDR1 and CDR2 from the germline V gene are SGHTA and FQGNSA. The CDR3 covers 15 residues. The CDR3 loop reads CASSTILAGNSPLHF. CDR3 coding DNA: TGTGCCAGCAGCACCATTCTAGCCGGGAATTCACCCCTCCACTTT.

CDR3 sequence reads: CASSLPQTGRPHSGNTIYF. The CDR3 nucleotides read TGTGCCAGCAGCTTACCTCAGACAGGGAGGCCCCACTCTGGAAACACCATATATTTT. This rearrangement joins TRBV7-9 to TRBJ1-3; 7 bases are shared with TRBD1. The CDR3 totals 19 residues. V dropped 2 bases and J dropped 0; count of bases not matched to a gene: 13. Germline assignment: CDR1 SEHNR and CDR2 FQNEAQ (reference sequence).

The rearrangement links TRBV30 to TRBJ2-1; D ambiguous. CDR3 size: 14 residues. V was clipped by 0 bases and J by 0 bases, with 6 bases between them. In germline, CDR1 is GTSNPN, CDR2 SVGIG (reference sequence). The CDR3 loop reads CAWSVSSSYNEQFF. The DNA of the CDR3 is TGTGCCTGGAGTGTCTCTAGCTCCTACAATGAGCAGTTCTTC.

The DNA for the CDR3 is TGTGCCAGCAGCATAGCCCTGTCGGGTGAAAAACTGTTTTTT. It translates to CASSIALSGEKLFF. This chain links TRBV5-6 with TRBJ1-4; no clear D. The CDR3 is 14 residues long. V was trimmed by 4 bases and J by 7 bases, leaving 14 bases between them. Germline V gene lookup returns CDR1 SGHDT and CDR2 YYEEEE.

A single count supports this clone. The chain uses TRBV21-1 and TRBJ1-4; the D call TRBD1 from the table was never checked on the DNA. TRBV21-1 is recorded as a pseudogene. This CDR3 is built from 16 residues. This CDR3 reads CASSAKYRVTNEKLFF. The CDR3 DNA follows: TGTGCCAGCAGCGCAAAGTACAGGGTAACTAATGAAAAACTGTTTTTT.

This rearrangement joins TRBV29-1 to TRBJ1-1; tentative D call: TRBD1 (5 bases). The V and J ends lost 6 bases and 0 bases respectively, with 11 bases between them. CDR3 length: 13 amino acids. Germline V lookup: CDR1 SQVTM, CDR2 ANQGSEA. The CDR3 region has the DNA TGCAGCGTAGGAGGGACCGTGAACACTGAAGCTTTCTTT. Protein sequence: CSVGGTVNTEAFF.

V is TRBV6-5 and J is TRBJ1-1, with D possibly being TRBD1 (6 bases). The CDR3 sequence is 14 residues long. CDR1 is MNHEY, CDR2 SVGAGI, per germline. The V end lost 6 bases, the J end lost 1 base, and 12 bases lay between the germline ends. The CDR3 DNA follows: TGTGCCAGCAGCCAGGGGATTCAGAACACTGAAGCTTTCTTT. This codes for CASSQGIQNTEAFF.

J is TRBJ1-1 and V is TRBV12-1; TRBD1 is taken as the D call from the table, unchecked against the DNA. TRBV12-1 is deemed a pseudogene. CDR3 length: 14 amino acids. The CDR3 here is CASSKGQVNTEAFF. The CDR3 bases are TGTGCCAGCAGCAAGGGACAGGTGAACACTGAAGCTTTCTTT.

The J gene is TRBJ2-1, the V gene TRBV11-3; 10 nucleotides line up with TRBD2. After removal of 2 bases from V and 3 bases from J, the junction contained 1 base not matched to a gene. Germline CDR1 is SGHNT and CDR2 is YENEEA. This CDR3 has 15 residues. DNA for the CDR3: TGTGCCAGCAGCTTATTAGCGGGGGGCTACAATGAGCAGTTCTTC. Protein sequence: CASSLLAGGYNEQFF.

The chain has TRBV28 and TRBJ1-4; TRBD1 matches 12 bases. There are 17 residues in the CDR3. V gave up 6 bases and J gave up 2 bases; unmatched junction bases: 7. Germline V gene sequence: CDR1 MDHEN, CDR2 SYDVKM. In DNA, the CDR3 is TGTGCCAGCAGGACTGGGACAGGGGGCGCGACTAATGAAAAACTGTTTTTT. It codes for CASRTGTGGATNEKLFF.

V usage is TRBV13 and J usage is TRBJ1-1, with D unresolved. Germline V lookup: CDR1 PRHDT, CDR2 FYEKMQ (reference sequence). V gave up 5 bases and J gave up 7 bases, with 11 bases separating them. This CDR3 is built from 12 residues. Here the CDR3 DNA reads TGTGCCAGCAGCGACCAGCGGAGTGAAGCTTTCTTT. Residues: CASSDQRSEAFF. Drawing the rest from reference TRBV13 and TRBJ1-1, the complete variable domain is AAGVIQSPRHLIKEKRETATLKCYPIPRHDTVYWYQQGPGQDPQFLISFYEKMQSDKGSIPDRFSAQQFSDYHSELNMSSLELGDSALYFCASSDQRSEAFFGQGTRLTVV.

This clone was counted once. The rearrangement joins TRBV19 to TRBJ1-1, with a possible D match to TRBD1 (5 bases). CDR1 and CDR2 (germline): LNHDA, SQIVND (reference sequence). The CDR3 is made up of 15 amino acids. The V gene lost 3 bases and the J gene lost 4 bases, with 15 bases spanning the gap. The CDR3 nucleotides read TGTGCCAGTAGTATGGGGGGGACCACGGGCACTGAAGCTTTCTTT. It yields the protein CASSMGGTTGTEAFF.

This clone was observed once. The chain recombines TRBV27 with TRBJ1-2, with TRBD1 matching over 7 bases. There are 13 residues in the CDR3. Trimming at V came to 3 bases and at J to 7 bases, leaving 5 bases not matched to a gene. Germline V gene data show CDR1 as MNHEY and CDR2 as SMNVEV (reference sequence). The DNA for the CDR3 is TGTGCCAGCAGTTTTTTCCCAGGGGGTGGCTACACCTTC. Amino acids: CASSFFPGGGYTF.

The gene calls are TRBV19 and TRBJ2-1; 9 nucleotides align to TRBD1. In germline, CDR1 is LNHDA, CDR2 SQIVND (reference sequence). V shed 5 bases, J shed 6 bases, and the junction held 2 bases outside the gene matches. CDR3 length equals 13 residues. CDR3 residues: CASSDRGGNEQFF. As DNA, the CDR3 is TGTGCCAGTAGTGACAGGGGGGGCAATGAGCAGTTCTTC.

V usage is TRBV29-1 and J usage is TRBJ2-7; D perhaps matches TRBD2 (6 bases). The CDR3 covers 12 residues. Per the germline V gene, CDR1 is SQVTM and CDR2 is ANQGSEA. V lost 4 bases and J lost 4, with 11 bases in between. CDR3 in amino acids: CSVAGSLYEQYF. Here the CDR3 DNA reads TGCAGCGTTGCCGGGAGCTTATACGAGCAGTACTTC.

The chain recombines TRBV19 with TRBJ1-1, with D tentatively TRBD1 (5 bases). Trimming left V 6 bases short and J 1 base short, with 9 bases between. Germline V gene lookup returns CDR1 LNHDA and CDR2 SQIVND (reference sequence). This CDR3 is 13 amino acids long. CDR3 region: CASRPTENTEAFF. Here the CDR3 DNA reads TGTGCCAGTAGACCGACAGAGAACACTGAAGCTTTCTTT. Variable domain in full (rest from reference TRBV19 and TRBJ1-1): DGGITQSPKYLFRKEGQNVTLSCEQNLNHDAMYWYRQDPGQGLRLIYYSQIVNDFQKGDIAEGYSVSREKKESFPLTVTSAQKNPTAFYLCASRPTENTEAFFGQGTRLTVV.

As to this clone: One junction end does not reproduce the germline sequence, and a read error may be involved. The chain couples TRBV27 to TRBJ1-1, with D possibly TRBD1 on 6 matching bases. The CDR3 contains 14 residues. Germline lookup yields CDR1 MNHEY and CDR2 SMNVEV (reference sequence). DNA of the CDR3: TGTGCCACCAGTTTCAGGGGAGTGAACACTGAAGCTTTCTTT. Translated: CATSFRGVNTEAFF.

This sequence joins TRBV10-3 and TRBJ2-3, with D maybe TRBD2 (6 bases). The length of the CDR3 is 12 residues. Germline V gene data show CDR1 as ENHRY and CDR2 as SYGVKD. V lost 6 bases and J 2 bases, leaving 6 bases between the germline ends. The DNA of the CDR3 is TGTGCCATCAGGGACTACACAGATACGCAGTATTTT. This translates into CAIRDYTDTQYF.

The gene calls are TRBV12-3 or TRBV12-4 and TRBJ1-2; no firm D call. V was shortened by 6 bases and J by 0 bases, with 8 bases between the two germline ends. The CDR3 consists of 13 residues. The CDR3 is CASSFIANYGYTF. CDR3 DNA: TGTGCCAGCAGCTTCATAGCTAACTATGGCTACACCTTC.

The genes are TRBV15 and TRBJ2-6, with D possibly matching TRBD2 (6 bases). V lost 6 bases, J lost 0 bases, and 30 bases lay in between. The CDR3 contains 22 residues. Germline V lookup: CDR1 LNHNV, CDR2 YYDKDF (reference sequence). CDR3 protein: CATRGVREQHATRYSGANVLTF. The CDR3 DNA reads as TGTGCCACCAGAGGGGTTAGGGAGCAGCACGCGACTAGATACTCTGGGGCCAACGTCCTGACTTTC.

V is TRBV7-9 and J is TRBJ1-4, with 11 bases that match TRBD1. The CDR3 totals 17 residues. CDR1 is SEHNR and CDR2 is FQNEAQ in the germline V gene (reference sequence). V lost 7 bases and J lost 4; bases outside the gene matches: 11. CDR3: CASNSGTGGLVNEKLFF. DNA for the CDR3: TGTGCCAGCAACTCCGGGACAGGGGGTTTAGTTAATGAAAAACTGTTTTTT. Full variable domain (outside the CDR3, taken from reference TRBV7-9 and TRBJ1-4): DTGVSQNPRHKITKRGQNVTFRCDPISEHNRLYWYRQTLGQGPEFLTYFQNEAQLEKSRLLSDRFSAERPKGSFSTLEIQRTEQGDSAMYLCASNSGTGGLVNEKLFFGSGTQLSVL.

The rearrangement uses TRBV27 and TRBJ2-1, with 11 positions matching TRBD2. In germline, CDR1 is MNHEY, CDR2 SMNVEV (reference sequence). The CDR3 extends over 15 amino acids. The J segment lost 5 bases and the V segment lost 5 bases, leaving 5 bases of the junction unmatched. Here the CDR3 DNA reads TGTGCCAGCAGTCTCAGACTAGCGGGAAACAATGAGCAGTTCTTC. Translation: CASSLRLAGNNEQFF.

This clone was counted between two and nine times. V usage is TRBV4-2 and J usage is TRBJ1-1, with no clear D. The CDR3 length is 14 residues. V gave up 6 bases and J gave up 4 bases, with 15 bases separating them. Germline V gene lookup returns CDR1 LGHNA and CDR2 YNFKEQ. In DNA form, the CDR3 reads TGTGCCAGCAGGGGAGGAGGGCTGGCCACTGAAGCTTTCTTT. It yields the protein CASRGGGLATEAFF.

The CDR3 is CASSLFGSEQETQYF. The CDR3 DNA sequence: TGTGCCAGCAGCCTCTTTGGTAGCGAGCAAGAGACCCAGTACTTC. The chain joins TRBV11-2 to TRBJ2-5, with a possible D match to TRBD2 (5 bases). The CDR3 is made up of 15 amino acids. Germline V gene lookup returns CDR1 SGHAT and CDR2 FQNNGV. Trimming shortened V by 5 bases and J by 2 bases, and 15 bases separated the two germline ends.

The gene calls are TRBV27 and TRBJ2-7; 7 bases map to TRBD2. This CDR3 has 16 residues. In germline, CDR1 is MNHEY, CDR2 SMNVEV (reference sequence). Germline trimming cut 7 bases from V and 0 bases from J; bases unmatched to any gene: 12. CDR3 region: CASTPGSGQASYEQYF. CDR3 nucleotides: TGTGCCAGCACCCCGGGTAGCGGGCAAGCCTCCTACGAGCAGTACTTC.